The 30 T cell receptor beta chains given below trace back to one sample, sequenced in a study of blood T cell repertoires in COVID-19. Clones were read by immunoSEQ multiplex PCR, and TCRdb kept only the in-frame ones, dropping some. The table has approximately 220,000 clones, approximately 86% seen once. The sample consisted of PBMCs or T cells enriched from blood (not recorded which). The origin of the receptors is a woman in her twenties or thirties with acute COVID-19.

J is TRBJ2-1 and V is TRBV19, with D tentatively TRBD2 (5 bases). CDR3 length equals 14 residues. Germline lookup yields CDR1 LNHDA and CDR2 SQIVND (reference sequence). The V gene lost 5 bases and the J gene lost 0 bases, with 8 bases spanning the gap. CDR3 sequence reads: CASSGLASYNEQFF. As DNA, the CDR3 is TGTGCCAGTAGTGGACTCGCCTCCTACAATGAGCAGTTCTTC. The complete variable domain, with remaining parts taken from reference TRBV19 and TRBJ2-1, reads DGGITQSPKYLFRKEGQNVTLSCEQNLNHDAMYWYRQDPGQGLRLIYYSQIVNDFQKGDIAEGYSVSREKKESFPLTVTSAQKNPTAFYLCASSGLASYNEQFFGPGTRLTVL.

The chain has TRBV5-5 and TRBJ2-1; 7 bases are shared with TRBD2. The length of the CDR3 is 15 residues. Germline V lookup: CDR1 SGHKS, CDR2 YYEKEE (reference sequence). J lost 5 bases, V lost 1 base, and 6 bases had no gene match. CDR3 nucleotide sequence: TGTGCCAGCAGCTTGCTCTCTAGCGGAAACAATGAGCAGTTCTTC. This codes for CASSLLSSGNNEQFF.

The chain links TRBV27 to TRBJ1-5, with unresolved D. Germline V CDR1 and CDR2: MNHEY, SMNVEV (reference sequence). The CDR3 is made up of 13 amino acids. Trimming took 3 bases from V and 10 from J, leaving 13 bases between them. DNA of the CDR3: TGTGCCAGCAGTTTCCAAACGGGTGATCCCCAGCATTTT. Protein: CASSFQTGDPQHF.

This chain connects TRBV30 to TRBJ1-1, with unresolved D. Between the trimmed V and J ends, which lost 2 bases and 1 base, there was a span of 5 bases. Germline values: CDR1 GTSNPN, CDR2 SVGIG (reference sequence). This CDR3 comprises 12 residues. In DNA form, the CDR3 reads TGTGCCTGGAGTAGAGCGAACACTGAAGCTTTCTTT. It yields the protein CAWSRANTEAFF.

The chain recombines TRBV3-1 (or the pseudogene TRBV3-2) with TRBJ1-1; TRBD1 agrees at 12 bases. Looked up from germline, CDR1 is LGHDT and CDR2 is YNNKEL (reference sequence). J was trimmed by 2 bases and V by 4 bases; bases with no gene match: 5. This CDR3 comprises 16 residues. The CDR3 region has the DNA TGTGCCAGCAGCCTGGGGGACAGGGGGCCCAACACTGAAGCTTTCTTT. It codes for CASSLGDRGPNTEAFF.

The chain has TRBV19 and TRBJ1-2; possibly TRBD1 for D (6 bases). Trimming took 5 bases from V and 2 from J, leaving 9 bases between them. Germline assignment: CDR1 LNHDA and CDR2 SQIVND (reference sequence). The CDR3 runs 13 residues. In nucleotides, the CDR3 is TGTGCCAGTAGTTGGACAGAGAACTATGGCTACACCTTC. This translates into CASSWTENYGYTF.

The chain uses TRBV18 and TRBJ1-1; D is unclear. CDR3 length: 15 amino acids. CDR1 and CDR2 from the germline V gene are KGHSH and LQKENI. With 6 bases removed from V and 1 base from J, the gap between germline ends came to 15 bases. CDR3 sequence reads: CASSLTEIRNTEAFF. The CDR3 DNA is TGTGCCAGCTCGCTAACCGAAATTAGGAACACTGAAGCTTTCTTT.

The chain combines TRBV20-1 with TRBJ2-7; 7 bases agree with TRBD2. With 3 bases clipped from V and 2 bases from J, the junction kept 4 bases outside the gene matches. This CDR3 has 13 amino acids. Germline V gene lookup returns CDR1 DFQATT and CDR2 SNEGSKA (reference sequence). DNA for the CDR3: TGCAGTGCTAGTGCGGGAGTACCCTACGAGCAGTACTTC. Protein product: CSASAGVPYEQYF.

The chain combines TRBV30 with TRBJ2-7, with 8 bases that match TRBD1. The V and J ends lost 3 bases and 4 bases, in that order; junction bases with no gene match: 5. Germline CDR1 reads GTSNPN; CDR2 reads SVGIG (reference sequence). CDR3 length: 13 amino acids. The CDR3 DNA sequence: TGTGCCTGGAGGGACAGGGTTCGGTACGAGCAGTACTTC. This codes for CAWRDRVRYEQYF.

The rearrangement joins TRBV10-3 to TRBJ1-2, with 9 nucleotides matching TRBD1. The CDR3 runs 15 residues. Germline values: CDR1 ENHRY, CDR2 SYGVKD. V dropped 6 bases and J dropped 0; count of bases not matched to a gene: 5. CDR3 residues: CAIRDRGPPNYGYTF. The CDR3 nucleotides read TGTGCCATCAGGGACAGGGGACCCCCTAACTATGGCTACACCTTC.

The chain recombines TRBV11-2 with TRBJ2-5; 11 bases align to TRBD2. Germline assignment: CDR1 SGHAT and CDR2 FQNNGV. Losses at the gene ends were 3 bases for V and 5 bases for J; bases not matched to a gene: 11. CDR3 length: 17 amino acids. The CDR3 DNA reads TGTGCCAGCAGCTTGGGGTGGATTAGCGGGGGGGCTGAGACCCAGTACTTC. It encodes CASSLGWISGGAETQYF.

The J gene is TRBJ2-7, the V gene TRBV6-5; TRBD1 matches 8 bases. J lost 5 bases, V lost 5 bases, and 8 bases had no gene match. CDR3 size: 14 residues. Germline V lookup: CDR1 MNHEY, CDR2 SVGAGI. The CDR3 protein is CASSLRDRSDEQYF. The CDR3 DNA reads TGTGCCAGCAGTCTCCGGGACAGGTCCGACGAGCAGTACTTC.

This rearrangement joins TRBV20-1 to TRBJ2-5, with 7 bases lining up with TRBD2. With V trimmed by 7 bases and J by 7 bases, 3 bases remained unmatched. Germline V CDR1 and CDR2: DFQATT, SNEGSKA (reference sequence). The CDR3 loop spans 10 amino acids. The CDR3 spells CSVLAGTQYF. CDR3 sequence (DNA): TGCAGTGTTTTAGCGGGGACCCAGTACTTC.

The CDR3 is CASSPYYQGNTEAFF. The CDR3 DNA reads TGTGCCAGCAGCCCTTATTACCAGGGGAACACTGAAGCTTTCTTT. The J gene is TRBJ1-1, the V gene TRBV3-1 (or the pseudogene TRBV3-2), with a weak D call TRBD1 (5 bases). The CDR3 is made up of 15 amino acids. Trimming cost V 4 bases and J 1 base, with 13 bases left between them. CDR1 is LGHDT and CDR2 is YNNKEL in the germline V gene (reference sequence).

This chain connects TRBV7-6 to TRBJ2-1, with 13 bases lining up with TRBD2. CDR1 SGHVS and CDR2 FNYEAQ come from the germline V gene. V was pared by 5 bases and J by 0 bases, with 7 bases of the junction left unmatched. This CDR3 is built from 18 residues. The CDR3 sequence: CASSLGTSGDVSYNEQFF. DNA for the CDR3: TGTGCCAGCAGCCTAGGGACTAGCGGGGACGTCTCCTACAATGAGCAGTTCTTC.

The rearrangement joins TRBV27 to TRBJ2-3; perhaps TRBD1 as D (5 bases). In germline, CDR1 is MNHEY, CDR2 SMNVEV (reference sequence). The CDR3 covers 14 residues. With 6 bases removed from V and 6 bases from J, the gap between germline ends came to 16 bases. The chain's CDR3 is CASSLRTTGDTQYF. In DNA, the CDR3 is TGTGCCAGCAGCTTAAGGACAACCGGTGATACGCAGTATTTT.

J is TRBJ2-5 and V is TRBV7-9, with D perhaps TRBD1 (6 bases). V gave up 4 bases and J gave up 2 bases, with 17 bases separating them. The CDR3 consists of 16 residues. Germline V gene lookup returns CDR1 SEHNR and CDR2 FQNEAQ (reference sequence). CDR3 nucleotide sequence: TGTGCCAGCAGCTCACTTCCGGGACATACACAAGAGACCCAGTACTTC. It specifies CASSSLPGHTQETQYF.

V and J are TRBV30 and TRBJ2-1, with 7 bases fitting TRBD1. Germline V gives CDR1 GTSNPN, CDR2 SVGIG (reference sequence). The CDR3 extends over 13 amino acids. J was trimmed by 4 bases and V by 5 bases; bases with no gene match: 5. This chain's CDR3 is CAWGDSGYNEQFF. In DNA, the CDR3 is TGTGCCTGGGGGGACAGCGGATACAATGAGCAGTTCTTC. The whole variable domain, remainder taken from reference TRBV30 and TRBJ2-1, is SQTIHQWPATLVQPVGSPLSLECTVEGTSNPNLYWYRQAAGRGLQLLFYSVGIGQISSEVPQNLSASRPQDRQFILSSKKLLLSDSGFYLCAWGDSGYNEQFFGPGTRLTVL.

The chain couples TRBV4-2 to TRBJ2-1; a possible D gene is TRBD1 (5 bases). Germline V gene sequence: CDR1 LGHNA, CDR2 YNFKEQ. V gave up 0 bases and J gave up 2 bases, with 11 bases separating them. The CDR3 has 16 amino acids. The CDR3 DNA reads as TGTGCCAGCAGCCAAGATCTTAGGGGTACCTACAATGAGCAGTTCTTC. Amino acids: CASSQDLRGTYNEQFF.

This chain joins TRBV7-2 and TRBJ2-2; 9 nucleotides agree with TRBD1. The CDR3 is 16 amino acids. The junction had 6 bases not matched to a gene; V was cut back by 5 bases and J by 2 bases. Germline CDR1 and CDR2: SGHTA and FQGNSA. CDR3 bases: TGTGCCAGCAGCGTTCGACAGGGGGGAAACACCGGGGAGCTGTTTTTT. Its protein product is CASSVRQGGNTGELFF.

The chain is built from TRBV5-6 and TRBJ2-7; possibly TRBD2 for D (7 bases). The CDR3 is made up of 13 amino acids. Deletions cut 2 bases from V and 6 bases from J, with 12 bases between. Germline-derived CDR1 and CDR2 are SGHDT and YYEEEE. CDR3 in amino acids: CASSLLRGGEQYF. CDR3 sequence (DNA): TGTGCCAGCAGCTTATTGAGGGGGGGCGAGCAGTACTTC.

The V and J genes are TRBV19 and TRBJ2-7; 8 nucleotides align to TRBD1. The CDR3 covers 16 residues. Looked up from germline, CDR1 is LNHDA and CDR2 is SQIVND (reference sequence). V lost 1 base, J lost 3 bases, and 8 bases stayed unmatched. Here the CDR3 reads CASSIGTGTPVYEQYF. The CDR3 DNA is TGTGCCAGTAGTATAGGGACAGGGACCCCGGTCTACGAGCAGTACTTC.

This chain joins TRBV2 and TRBJ2-5, with 14 positions matching TRBD2. Germline V gene data show CDR1 as SNHLY and CDR2 as FYNNEI. The CDR3 runs 17 residues. Unmatched junction bases numbered 4, after V lost 4 bases and J lost 0 bases. CDR3 bases: TGTGCCAGCAGTGGGGGACTAGCGGGGGCCGACCAAGAGACCCAGTACTTC. This sequence encodes CASSGGLAGADQETQYF.

V is TRBV25-1 and J is TRBJ2-1; 9 bases are a match to TRBD1. With V trimmed by 3 bases and J by 6 bases, 0 bases remained unmatched. This CDR3 is built from 13 residues. CDR1 MGHDK and CDR2 SYGVNS come from the germline V gene. CDR3 amino acids: CASSEGQGNEQFF. The CDR3 DNA reads as TGTGCCAGCAGTGAGGGACAGGGCAATGAGCAGTTCTTC.

The V call is TRBV24-1, the J call TRBJ2-7; 8 positions match TRBD1. The CDR3 totals 15 residues. Germline V lookup: CDR1 KGHDR, CDR2 SFDVKD. Trimming cost V 6 bases and J 0 bases; bases outside gene matches: 6. The CDR3 loop is CATSSGQASSYEQYF. The DNA for the CDR3 is TGTGCCACCAGTTCGGGACAGGCGAGCTCCTACGAGCAGTACTTC.

V gene TRBV19 combines with J gene TRBJ1-5; possibly TRBD1 for D (5 bases). Trimming shortened V by 0 bases and J by 2 bases, and 14 bases separated the two germline ends. This CDR3 is built from 17 residues. CDR1 LNHDA and CDR2 SQIVND come from the germline V gene (reference sequence). CDR3 amino acids: CASSIDWGVFRNQPQHF. CDR3 nucleotide sequence: TGTGCCAGTAGTATAGATTGGGGGGTCTTCCGCAATCAGCCCCAGCATTTT.

The chain has TRBV6-6 and TRBJ1-6, with D maybe TRBD1 (5 bases). V lost 4 bases to trimming and J lost 10 bases, with 17 bases between them. Germline loops: CDR1 MNHNY, CDR2 SVGAGI (reference sequence). The CDR3 spans 15 residues. CDR3 DNA sequence: TGTGCCAGCAGTTCCCACAGGCGAAGGGGCTCACCCCTCCACTTT. It encodes CASSSHRRRGSPLHF.

The chain combines TRBV3-1 (or the pseudogene TRBV3-2) with TRBJ2-1, with 9 bases identical to TRBD1. The CDR3 has 14 amino acids. The V gene end was trimmed by 10 bases and the J gene end by 7 bases; junction bases not matched to a gene: 11. Germline loops: CDR1 LGHDT, CDR2 YNNKEL (reference sequence). The CDR3 protein is CATRLQGAGNEQFF. CDR3 DNA: TGTGCCACCAGGCTACAGGGGGCAGGGAATGAGCAGTTCTTC.

This clone showed up just once. This rearrangement joins TRBV10-2 to TRBJ1-4, with TRBD1 as a possible D gene (5 bases). The V end was cut by 6 bases, the J end by 1 base, with 9 bases between. The CDR3 is 14 residues long. Germline CDR1 and CDR2: WSHSY and SAAADI. The CDR3, as DNA: TGCGCCAGCAGCCCCCAGGGAACTAATGAAAAACTGTTTTTT. This sequence encodes CASSPQGTNEKLFF.

The chain carries TRBV7-4 and TRBJ1-5, with D unresolved. The ends were cut back, 1 base at V and 0 bases at J, with 13 bases in the middle. Germline lookup yields CDR1 SGHVT and CDR2 SQSDAQ. CDR3 length: 17 residues. The CDR3 DNA follows: TGTGCCAGCAGCTTAGTTGCAGGTAGGATTAGCAATCAGCCCCAGCATTTT. Translation gives CASSLVAGRISNQPQHF.